Listed here is a single T cell receptor beta chain. Cohort allocation depended upon clinical history that participants reported. V lost 7 bases, J lost 2 bases, and 1 base stayed unmatched. Per germline, CDR1 MDHEN and CDR2 SYDVKM. This CDR3 region has 13 residues. The sample belongs to a study of blood T cell repertoires in COVID-19. On the study more broadly: Among Cohort 3 donors, those recovered had two negative PCRs, clearance, or symptom resolution.

Authors' analysis steps: Nucleated cell counts were estimated from reference gene primer amplification. Here immunoSEQ multiplex PCR was the method, and the copy in TCRdb shows in-frame clones only, minus some. V, J and clone size derive from that table, while D and trimming were established from the DNA sequence. The top ten hold under 2.5% of the sample, which has 250,000 to 350,000 clones, approximately 90% seen once. Sequencing was carried out using PBMCs or T cells enriched from blood (not recorded which). The clonotype was recovered from a woman aged 55-69 years in a cohort exposed to, infected with or recovered from COVID-19 (not recorded which). This rearrangement joins TRBV28 to TRBJ2-5, with TRBD2 identical over 10 bases. CDR3 sequence (DNA): TGTGCCAGCATAGCGGGAGGACAAGAGACCCAGTACTTC. Its translation: CASIAGGQETQYF.